Listed below are T cell receptor beta chains from one sample, sequenced in a study of human T cells and chemical hapten exposure. TCRdb processed the RACE reads anew with MiXCR; each CDR3 protein has one entry. The sample contains approximately 100,000 distinct CDR3 sequences, approximately 8.8% of which appear only once. The source was whole blood, collected in connection with sensitization to the hapten diphenylcyclopropenone (DPC). The receptors here all came from a woman aged 40 to 50 with alopecia areata. Some clones in this sample may be carry-over from other donors' samples. The CDR3 runs from the conserved cysteine through the conserved F or W. The order of the fields is CDR3 protein, CDR3 DNA, D gene, J gene, clone size, CDR3 length, V gene. D genes are given only for firm matches. Clone size, where shown, is once, few, many, or a class for clones that have expanded.

CDR3 protein: CASSAGTQIRPLHF
CDR3 DNA: TGTGCCAGCAGTGCCGGGACACAGATTCGACCCCTCCACTTT
D gene: NA
J gene: TRBJ1-6
clone size: many
CDR3 length: 14
V gene: TRBV11-2

CDR3 protein: CASTLVVLGTLNTEAFF
CDR3 DNA: TGTGCCAGCACCTTGGTAGTCTTAGGGACACTGAACACTGAAGCTTTCTTT
D gene: NA
J gene: TRBJ1-1
clone size: NA
CDR3 length: 17
V gene: TRBV7-9

CDR3 protein: CASRGQGAEQPQHF
CDR3 DNA: TGTGCCAGCAGGGGACAGGGGGCTGAGCAGCCCCAGCATTTT
D gene: TRBD1
J gene: TRBJ1-5
clone size: NA
CDR3 length: 14
V gene: TRBV28

CDR3 protein: CSAEEGRGTYEQYF
CDR3 DNA: TGCAGTGCCGAAGAAGGAAGGGGAACCTACGAGCAGTACTTC
D gene: NA
J gene: TRBJ2-7
clone size: NA
CDR3 length: 14
V gene: TRBV20-1

CDR3 protein: CASKWSGASYEQYF
CDR3 DNA: TGTGCCAGTAAATGGTCAGGAGCCTCCTACGAGCAGTACTTC
D gene: NA
J gene: TRBJ2-7
clone size: many
CDR3 length: 14
V gene: TRBV28

CDR3 protein: CASSITTGWETQYF
CDR3 DNA: TGTGCCAGCAGTATTACGACAGGGTGGGAGACCCAGTACTTC
D gene: TRBD1
J gene: TRBJ2-5
clone size: NA
CDR3 length: 14
V gene: TRBV6-2/TRBV6-3

CDR3 protein: CASSLIYGPNEQFF
CDR3 DNA: TGCGCCAGCAGCTTAATATACGGGCCCAATGAGCAGTTCTTC
D gene: NA
J gene: TRBJ2-1
clone size: many
CDR3 length: 14
V gene: TRBV5-1

CDR3 protein: CASSSKGLADNEQFF
CDR3 DNA: TGTGCCAGCAGCTCCAAGGGACTAGCCGACAATGAGCAGTTCTTC
D gene: TRBD2
J gene: TRBJ2-1
clone size: many
CDR3 length: 15
V gene: TRBV11-2

CDR3 protein: CASSLGLAVQETQYF
CDR3 DNA: TGTGCCAGCAGCTTGGGTCTAGCGGTCCAAGAGACCCAGTACTTC
D gene: TRBD2
J gene: TRBJ2-5
clone size: many
CDR3 length: 15
V gene: TRBV5-5

CDR3 protein: CSVVIGGQLNTEAFF
CDR3 DNA: TGCAGCGTTGTAATCGGGGGACAGTTGAACACTGAAGCTTTCTTT
D gene: TRBD1
J gene: TRBJ1-1
clone size: many
CDR3 length: 15
V gene: TRBV29-1

CDR3 protein: CSALTGTGYYNEQFF
CDR3 DNA: TGCAGTGCTTTAACCGGGACAGGGTATTACAATGAGCAGTTCTTC
D gene: TRBD1
J gene: TRBJ2-1
clone size: NA
CDR3 length: 15
V gene: TRBV20-1

CDR3 protein: CASSEGPGRGSPLHF
CDR3 DNA: TGTGCCAGCAGTGAAGGGCCAGGGCGGGGTTCACCCCTCCACTTT
D gene: NA
J gene: TRBJ1-6
clone size: few
CDR3 length: 15
V gene: TRBV6-1

CDR3 protein: CSVGEGRRYEQYF
CDR3 DNA: TGCAGCGTTGGGGAGGGCAGGCGCTACGAGCAGTACTTC
D gene: TRBD2
J gene: TRBJ2-7
clone size: few
CDR3 length: 13
V gene: TRBV29-1

CDR3 protein: CASSIDRQNEKLFF
CDR3 DNA: TGTGCCAGCAGCATTGACAGGCAGAATGAAAAACTGTTTTTT
D gene: NA
J gene: TRBJ1-4
clone size: many
CDR3 length: 14
V gene: TRBV7-2

CDR3 protein: CSVLRGSGTEAFF
CDR3 DNA: TGCAGCGTCCTAAGGGGGAGCGGCACTGAAGCTTTCTTT
D gene: NA
J gene: TRBJ1-1
clone size: NA
CDR3 length: 13
V gene: TRBV29-1

CDR3 protein: CASSQPGTGYSPLHF
CDR3 DNA: TGTGCCAGCAGCCAGCCGGGGACAGGGTACTCACCCCTCCACTTT
D gene: TRBD1
J gene: TRBJ1-6
clone size: NA
CDR3 length: 15
V gene: TRBV7-8

CDR3 protein: CASSQGRGSETQYF
CDR3 DNA: TGCGCCAGCAGCCAAGGAAGGGGTTCGGAGACCCAGTACTTC
D gene: NA
J gene: TRBJ2-5
clone size: NA
CDR3 length: 14
V gene: TRBV4-3

CDR3 protein: CSVEGSNQPQHF
CDR3 DNA: TGCAGCGTTGAGGGAAGCAATCAGCCCCAGCATTTT
D gene: NA
J gene: TRBJ1-5
clone size: many
CDR3 length: 12
V gene: TRBV29-1

CDR3 protein: CASSRGQGARFTEAFF
CDR3 DNA: TGTGCCAGCAGCAGAGGACAGGGGGCGCGGTTCACTGAAGCTTTCTTT
D gene: NA
J gene: TRBJ1-1
clone size: NA
CDR3 length: 16
V gene: TRBV21-1

CDR3 protein: CASSFSSGGDKSYEQYF
CDR3 DNA: TGTGCCAGCAGCTTCTCGTCGGGGGGCGACAAATCCTACGAGCAGTACTTC
D gene: NA
J gene: TRBJ2-7
clone size: NA
CDR3 length: 17
V gene: TRBV7-9

CDR3 protein: CSAEGLAGDTGELFF
CDR3 DNA: TGCAGTGCCGAGGGGCTAGCGGGTGACACCGGGGAGCTGTTTTTT
D gene: TRBD2
J gene: TRBJ2-2
clone size: many
CDR3 length: 15
V gene: TRBV20-1

CDR3 protein: CASSLAPGSSGNTIYF
CDR3 DNA: TGCGCCAGCAGCTTGGCTCCGGGGAGCTCTGGAAACACCATATATTTT
D gene: NA
J gene: TRBJ1-3
clone size: few
CDR3 length: 16
V gene: TRBV5-1

CDR3 protein: CASSYGQVSYEQYF
CDR3 DNA: TGTGCCAGCAGCTATGGACAGGTCTCCTACGAGCAGTACTTC
D gene: TRBD1
J gene: TRBJ2-7
clone size: NA
CDR3 length: 14
V gene: TRBV5-6

CDR3 protein: CASSIDGTGETQYF
CDR3 DNA: TGTGCCAGTAGTATAGATGGGACAGGGGAGACCCAGTACTTC
D gene: TRBD1
J gene: TRBJ2-5
clone size: many
CDR3 length: 14
V gene: TRBV19

CDR3 protein: CAIKADREEKYF
CDR3 DNA: TGTGCCATCAAAGCCGACAGGGAGGAGAAGTACTTC
D gene: NA
J gene: TRBJ2-7
clone size: NA
CDR3 length: 12
V gene: TRBV7-9

CDR3 protein: CASSPTGGLSQPQHF
CDR3 DNA: TGTGCCAGCTCTCCGACAGGGGGCTTAAGTCAGCCCCAGCATTTT
D gene: TRBD1
J gene: TRBJ1-5
clone size: many
CDR3 length: 15
V gene: TRBV18

CDR3 protein: CASSQRDRGRNIQYF
CDR3 DNA: TGCGCCAGCAGCCAGAGAGACAGGGGAAGAAACATTCAGTACTTC
D gene: TRBD1
J gene: TRBJ2-4
clone size: few
CDR3 length: 15
V gene: TRBV4-1

CDR3 protein: CASSPRQGRTGANVLTF
CDR3 DNA: TGTGCCAGCAGTCCCAGACAGGGGAGAACTGGGGCCAACGTCCTGACTTTC
D gene: TRBD1
J gene: TRBJ2-6
clone size: few
CDR3 length: 17
V gene: TRBV27

CDR3 protein: CASSLMAGGDTQYF
CDR3 DNA: TGTGCCAGCAGTTTAATGGCCGGTGGAGATACGCAGTATTTT
D gene: NA
J gene: TRBJ2-3
clone size: many
CDR3 length: 14
V gene: TRBV12-3/TRBV12-4

CDR3 protein: CASSLVESGYTF
CDR3 DNA: TGTGCCAGCAGCTTAGTAGAGTCTGGCTACACCTTC
D gene: NA
J gene: TRBJ1-2
clone size: NA
CDR3 length: 12
V gene: TRBV7-9

CDR3 protein: CSARVGGQGSNQPQHF
CDR3 DNA: TGCAGTGCTAGAGTTGGGGGACAGGGCTCCAATCAGCCCCAGCATTTT
D gene: TRBD1
J gene: TRBJ1-5
clone size: NA
CDR3 length: 16
V gene: TRBV20-1

CDR3 protein: CASRGLTYNEQFF
CDR3 DNA: TGTGCCAGCAGGGGACTTACCTACAATGAGCAGTTCTTC
D gene: NA
J gene: TRBJ2-1
clone size: NA
CDR3 length: 13
V gene: TRBV12-3/TRBV12-4

CDR3 protein: CASSLGPDGADTQYF
CDR3 DNA: TGTGCCAGCAGTTTAGGGCCTGACGGGGCAGATACGCAGTATTTT
D gene: NA
J gene: TRBJ2-3
clone size: few
CDR3 length: 15
V gene: TRBV28